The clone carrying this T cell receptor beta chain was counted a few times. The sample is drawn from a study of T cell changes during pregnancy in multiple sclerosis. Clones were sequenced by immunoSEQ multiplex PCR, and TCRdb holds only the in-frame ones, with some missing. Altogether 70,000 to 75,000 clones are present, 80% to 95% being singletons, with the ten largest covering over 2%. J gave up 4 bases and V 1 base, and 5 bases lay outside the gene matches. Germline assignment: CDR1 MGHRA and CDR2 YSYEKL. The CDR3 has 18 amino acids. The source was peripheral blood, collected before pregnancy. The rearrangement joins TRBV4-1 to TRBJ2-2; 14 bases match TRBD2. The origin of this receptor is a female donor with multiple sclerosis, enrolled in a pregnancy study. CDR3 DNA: TGCGCCAGCAGCCAAGGGGGACTAGCGGGAGTTGGCACCGGGGAGCTGTTTTTT. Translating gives CASSQGGLAGVGTGELFF.